A single sample is the source of the 16 T cell receptor beta chains below, sequenced in a study of human T cells and chemical hapten exposure. Each CDR3 protein is one row after TCRdb ran MiXCR on the RACE reads. The sample has about 70,000 distinct CDR3 sequences; around 6.3% are singletons. This sample's time point: healthy volunteer bleed at 6 weeks. Extraction yielded total RNA from whole blood (unfractionated). The source material was whole blood. The receptors shown here come from a female donor in good health. Some clones in this sample may be carry-over from other donors' samples.

This clonotype was seen ten or more times. V gene TRBV20-1 combines with J gene TRBJ1-6; tentative D call: TRBD1 (5 bases). CDR1 and CDR2 from the germline V gene are DFQATT and SNEGSKA (reference sequence). This CDR3 is 13 amino acids long. V dropped 7 bases and J dropped 5 bases, with 12 bases sitting between them. The chain's CDR3 is CSGGAKNNSPLHF. The CDR3 DNA is TGCAGTGGAGGGGCCAAAAATAATTCACCCCTCCACTTT.

This clonotype has a handful of counts. The chain couples TRBV6-6 to TRBJ1-1; the D is unclear. Germline CDR1 reads MNHNY; CDR2 reads SVGAGI (reference sequence). The CDR3 spans 16 residues. Trimming took 5 bases from V and 0 from J, leaving 16 bases between them. CDR3 in amino acids: CASSHGRNIMNTEAFF. CDR3 coding DNA: TGTGCCAGCAGTCACGGACGGAATATCATGAACACTGAAGCTTTCTTT.

This clonotype was detected many times. This chain joins TRBV11-2 and TRBJ2-7; no clear D. This CDR3 has 13 residues. Germline V gives CDR1 SGHAT, CDR2 FQNNGV. V dropped 5 bases and J dropped 4 bases, with 12 bases sitting between them. Written as DNA, the CDR3 is TGTGCCAGCAGCCCGGAGCTAGTTTACGAGCAGTACTTC. As protein: CASSPELVYEQYF.

Ten or more counts support this clonotype. The chain couples TRBV29-1 to TRBJ2-3, with 8 nucleotides matching TRBD2. V dropped 4 bases and J dropped 8; count of bases not matched to a gene: 8. The CDR3 runs 13 residues. Per germline, CDR1 SQVTM and CDR2 ANQGSEA. CDR3 nucleotides: TGCAGCGTTGGAGGAGCGGGAGTGGGTACGCAGTATTTT. Its translation is CSVGGAGVGTQYF.

In this sample, this clonotype turned up many times. The chain joins TRBV5-1 to TRBJ1-2; D is unresolved. With 0 bases removed from V and 4 bases from J, the gap between germline ends came to 13 bases. The CDR3 is 15 amino acids. Germline-derived CDR1 and CDR2 are SGHRS and YFSETQ. This CDR3 reads CASSLGGGPVYGYTF. CDR3 DNA sequence: TGCGCCAGCAGCTTGGGAGGTGGACCCGTCTATGGCTACACCTTC.

This clonotype was counted at least ten times. The V and J genes are TRBV24-1 and TRBJ1-2; the match to TRBD1 covers 10 bases. J was trimmed by 2 bases and V by 3 bases; bases with no gene match: 8. The CDR3 loop spans 17 amino acids. Germline values: CDR1 KGHDR, CDR2 SFDVKD. In DNA, the CDR3 is TGTGCCACCAGTGATCCAAACCCGGGACAGGGGAACTATGGCTACACCTTC. Protein: CATSDPNPGQGNYGYTF.

This clonotype was found many times. This chain joins TRBV3-1 and TRBJ2-1; D remains unclear. V lost 4 bases and J lost 9, with 10 bases in between. Germline V gene data show CDR1 as LGHDT and CDR2 as YNNKEL (reference sequence). CDR3 length equals 12 residues. In DNA form, the CDR3 reads TGTGCCAGCAGCCTATTTAAGGGTGAGCAGTTCTTC. This codes for CASSLFKGEQFF.

The chain uses TRBV7-2 and TRBJ2-3; 7 positions match TRBD2. J gave up 2 bases and V 6 bases, and 8 bases lay outside the gene matches. There are 15 residues in the CDR3. From germline, CDR1 is SGHTA and CDR2 FQGNSA. In DNA form, the CDR3 reads TGTGCCAGCAGGCAACGGGACTATAACACAGATACGCAGTATTTT. Protein product: CASRQRDYNTDTQYF.

This clonotype was detected ten times or more. CDR3 DNA: TGTGCCAGCAGTGGGGACAGCCCCCACGAGCAGTACTTC. Its protein product is CASSGDSPHEQYF. V and J are TRBV6-6 and TRBJ2-7; 7 bases match TRBD1. The ends lost 5 bases at V and 5 bases at J; junction bases unmatched: 6. The CDR3 totals 13 residues. Germline V gene lookup returns CDR1 MNHNY and CDR2 SVGAGI (reference sequence).

This chain links TRBV12-3 or TRBV12-4 with TRBJ1-5; D is possibly TRBD1 (5 bases). V lost 5 bases, J lost 8 bases, and 22 bases lay in between. This CDR3 spans 16 amino acids. The CDR3 is CASSQTGTTNSKPQHF. The DNA for the CDR3 is TGTGCCAGCAGTCAGACCGGGACCACAAATTCGAAGCCCCAGCATTTT.

The chain uses TRBV28 and TRBJ2-7, with 11 bases matching TRBD2. Trimming at V came to 6 bases and at J to 0 bases, leaving 7 bases not matched to a gene. This CDR3 has 16 amino acids. Germline CDR1 is MDHEN and CDR2 is SYDVKM. The CDR3 DNA reads as TGTGCCAGCAGCCCCGGGACTAGCGGCCGCTCCTACGAGCAGTACTTC. This encodes CASSPGTSGRSYEQYF.

This chain joins TRBV5-1 and TRBJ2-3; either TRBD1 or TRBD2 may supply D (5 bases each). There are 15 residues in the CDR3. Per the germline V gene, CDR1 is SGHRS and CDR2 is YFSETQ. V shed 5 bases and J shed 4 bases, with 17 bases lying between them. CDR3 nucleotide sequence: TGCGCCAGCAGGAGGGCCGGGGCGGGCGCAGATACGCAGTATTTT. Protein product: CASRRAGAGADTQYF.

This clonotype was seen ten or more times. The rearrangement joins TRBV12-3 or TRBV12-4 to TRBJ2-5; no reliable D call. Trimming shortened V by 4 bases and J by 0 bases, and 6 bases separated the two germline ends. CDR3 length: 13 residues. CDR3 nucleotides: TGTGCCAGCAGTTACTGGAACCAAGAGACCCAGTACTTC. It codes for CASSYWNQETQYF.

This clonotype was picked up many times. V gene TRBV20-1 combines with J gene TRBJ2-3; weak D call: TRBD2 (5 bases). The ends were cut back, 2 bases at V and 5 bases at J, with 17 bases in the middle. Germline-derived CDR1 and CDR2 are DFQATT and SNEGSKA (reference sequence). This CDR3 has 15 amino acids. The CDR3 sequence: CSARLPLGAVDTQYF. The CDR3 DNA follows: TGCAGTGCTAGACTCCCTTTGGGAGCAGTAGATACGCAGTATTTT.

This clonotype was recorded at least ten times. J is TRBJ2-7 and V is TRBV2; D unclear. The germline V and J ends were trimmed by 8 bases and 2 bases, with 10 bases remaining between them. CDR3 length: 12 residues. Germline-derived CDR1 and CDR2 are SNHLY and FYNNEI. The CDR3 is CASRGSAYEQYF. CDR3 in DNA: TGTGCCAGCCGAGGTTCGGCCTACGAGCAGTACTTC.

A few counts support this clonotype. The genes are TRBV5-1 and TRBJ1-4; D possibly corresponds to TRBD1 (6 bases). V dropped 4 bases and J dropped 4 bases, with 14 bases sitting between them. The CDR3 totals 15 residues. Germline V gene lookup returns CDR1 SGHRS and CDR2 YFSETQ. CDR3 DNA sequence: TGCGCCAGCAGCGCGCTGACAGGAAATAATGAAAAACTGTTTTTT. Encoded protein: CASSALTGNNEKLFF.